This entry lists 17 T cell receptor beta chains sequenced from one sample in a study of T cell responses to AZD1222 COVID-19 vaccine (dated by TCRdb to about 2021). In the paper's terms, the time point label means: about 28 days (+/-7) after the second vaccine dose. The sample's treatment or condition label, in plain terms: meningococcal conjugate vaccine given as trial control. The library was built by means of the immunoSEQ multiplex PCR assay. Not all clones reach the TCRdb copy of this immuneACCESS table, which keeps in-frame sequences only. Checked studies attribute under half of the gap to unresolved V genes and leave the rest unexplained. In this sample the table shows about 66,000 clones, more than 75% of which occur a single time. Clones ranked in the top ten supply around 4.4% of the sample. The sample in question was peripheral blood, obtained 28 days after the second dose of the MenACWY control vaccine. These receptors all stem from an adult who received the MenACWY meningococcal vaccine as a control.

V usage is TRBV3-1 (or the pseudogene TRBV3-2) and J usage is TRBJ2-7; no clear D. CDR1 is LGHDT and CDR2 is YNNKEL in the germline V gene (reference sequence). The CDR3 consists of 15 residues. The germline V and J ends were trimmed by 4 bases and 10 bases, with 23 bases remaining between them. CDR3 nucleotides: TGTGCCAGCAGCCGAAAACCAGATAGAGCTCTGGAACAGTACTTC. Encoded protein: CASSRKPDRALEQYF.

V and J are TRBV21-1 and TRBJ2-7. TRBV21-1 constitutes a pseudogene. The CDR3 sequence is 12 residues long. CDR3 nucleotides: TGTGCCAGCAGCAAAGACCTCTACGAGCAGTACTTC. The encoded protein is CASSKDLYEQYF.

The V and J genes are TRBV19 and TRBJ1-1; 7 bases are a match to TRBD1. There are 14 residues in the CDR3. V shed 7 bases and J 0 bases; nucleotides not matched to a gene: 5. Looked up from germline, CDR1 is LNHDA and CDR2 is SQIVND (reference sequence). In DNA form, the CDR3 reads TGTGCCAGTAAGATGGGACAGTTGAACACTGAAGCTTTCTTT. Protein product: CASKMGQLNTEAFF.

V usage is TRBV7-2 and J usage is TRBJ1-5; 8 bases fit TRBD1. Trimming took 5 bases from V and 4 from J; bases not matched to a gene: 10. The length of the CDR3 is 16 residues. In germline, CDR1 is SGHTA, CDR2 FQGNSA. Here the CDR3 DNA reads TGTGCCAGCAGCCCCGGGGGGGACAGGCGGAATCAGCCCCAGCATTTT. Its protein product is CASSPGGDRRNQPQHF. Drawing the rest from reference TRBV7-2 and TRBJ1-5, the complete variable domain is GAGVSQSPSNKVTEKGKDVELRCDPISGHTALYWYRQSLGQGLEFLIYFQGNSAPDKSGLPSDRFSAERTGGSVSTLTIQRTQQEDSAVYLCASSPGGDRRNQPQHFGDGTRLSIL.

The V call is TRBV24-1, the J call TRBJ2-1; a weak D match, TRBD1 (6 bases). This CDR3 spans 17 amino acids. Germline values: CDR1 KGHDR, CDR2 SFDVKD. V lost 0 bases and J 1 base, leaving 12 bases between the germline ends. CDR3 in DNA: TGTGCCACCAGTGATTTGGGGGACACCGCATCCTACAATGAGCAGTTCTTC. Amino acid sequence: CATSDLGDTASYNEQFF.

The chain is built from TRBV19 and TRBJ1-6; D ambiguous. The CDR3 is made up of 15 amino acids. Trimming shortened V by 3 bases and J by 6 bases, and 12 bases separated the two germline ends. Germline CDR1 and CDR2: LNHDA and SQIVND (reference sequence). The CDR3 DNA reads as TGTGCCAGTAGTATCGGGCAGGTTTTTAATTCACCCCTCCACTTT. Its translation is CASSIGQVFNSPLHF.

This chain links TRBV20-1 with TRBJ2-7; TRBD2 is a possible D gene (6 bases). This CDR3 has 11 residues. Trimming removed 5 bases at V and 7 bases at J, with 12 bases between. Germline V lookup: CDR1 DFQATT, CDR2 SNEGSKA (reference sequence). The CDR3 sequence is CSAVRLGEQYF. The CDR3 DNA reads TGCAGTGCTGTAAGACTAGGGGAGCAGTACTTC.

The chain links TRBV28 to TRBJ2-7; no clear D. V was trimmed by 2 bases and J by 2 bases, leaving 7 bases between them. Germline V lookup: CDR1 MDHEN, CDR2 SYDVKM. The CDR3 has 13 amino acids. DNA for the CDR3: TGTGCCAGCAGTTTACACTCAACCTACGAGCAGTACTTC. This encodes CASSLHSTYEQYF.

The CDR3 region has the DNA TGTGCCAGCCGACCCTCGACAGTCTCGAGCTCCTACGAGCAGTACTTC. It translates to CASRPSTVSSSYEQYF. This chain links TRBV27 with TRBJ2-7; TRBD1 might be the D (5 bases). The V end lost 8 bases, the J end lost 0 bases, and 20 bases lay between the germline ends. The CDR3 has 16 amino acids. Germline V gene data show CDR1 as MNHEY and CDR2 as SMNVEV (reference sequence).

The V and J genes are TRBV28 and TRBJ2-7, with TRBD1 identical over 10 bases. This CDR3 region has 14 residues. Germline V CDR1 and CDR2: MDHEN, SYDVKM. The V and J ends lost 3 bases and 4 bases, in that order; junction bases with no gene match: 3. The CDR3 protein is CASSFRDRGYEQYF. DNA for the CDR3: TGTGCCAGCAGTTTTCGGGACAGGGGTTACGAGCAGTACTTC.

For the CDR3, the DNA is TGCAGCGTTACCGTAGGGGCCTACGAGCAGTACTTC. Protein: CSVTVGAYEQYF. The chain employs TRBV29-1 and TRBJ2-7; tentative D call: TRBD1 (5 bases). Deletions cut 5 bases from V and 2 bases from J, with 10 bases between. The CDR3 covers 12 residues. CDR1 SQVTM and CDR2 ANQGSEA come from the germline V gene.

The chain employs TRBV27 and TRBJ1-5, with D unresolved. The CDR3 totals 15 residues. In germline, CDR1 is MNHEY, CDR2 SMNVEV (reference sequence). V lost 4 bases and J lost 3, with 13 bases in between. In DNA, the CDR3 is TGTGCCAGCAGTTCCGGTGGAGAGCCCAATCAGCCCCAGCATTTT. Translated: CASSSGGEPNQPQHF.

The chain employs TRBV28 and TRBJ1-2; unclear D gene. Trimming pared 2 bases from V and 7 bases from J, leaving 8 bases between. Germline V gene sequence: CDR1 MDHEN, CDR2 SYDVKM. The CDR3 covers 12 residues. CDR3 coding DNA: TGTGCCAGCAGTTTAGGTAGTTTTGGCTACACCTTC. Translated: CASSLGSFGYTF.

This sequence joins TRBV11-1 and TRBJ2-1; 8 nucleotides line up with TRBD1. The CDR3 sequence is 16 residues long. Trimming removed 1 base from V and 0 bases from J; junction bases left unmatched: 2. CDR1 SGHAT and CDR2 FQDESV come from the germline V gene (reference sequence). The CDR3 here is CASSLGTGNSYNEQFF. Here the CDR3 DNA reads TGTGCCAGCAGCTTAGGGACAGGGAACTCCTACAATGAGCAGTTCTTC. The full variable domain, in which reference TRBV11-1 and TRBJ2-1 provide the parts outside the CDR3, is EAEVAQSPRYKITEKSQAVAFWCDPISGHATLYWYRQILGQGPELLVQFQDESVVDDSQLPKDRFSAERLKGVDSTLKIQPAELGDSAMYLCASSLGTGNSYNEQFFGPGTRLTVL.

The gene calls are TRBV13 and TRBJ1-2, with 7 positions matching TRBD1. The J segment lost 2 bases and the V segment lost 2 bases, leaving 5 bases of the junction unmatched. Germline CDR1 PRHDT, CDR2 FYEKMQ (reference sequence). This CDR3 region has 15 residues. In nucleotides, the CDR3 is TGTGCCAGCAGCTTACTACAGGGGCAGAACTATGGCTACACCTTC. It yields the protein CASSLLQGQNYGYTF.

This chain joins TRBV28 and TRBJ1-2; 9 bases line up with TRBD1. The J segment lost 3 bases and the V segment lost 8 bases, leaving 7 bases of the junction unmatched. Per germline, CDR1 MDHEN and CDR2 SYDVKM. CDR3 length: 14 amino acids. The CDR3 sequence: CASGLTGGHYGYTF. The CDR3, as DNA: TGTGCCAGCGGCTTAACAGGGGGCCACTATGGCTACACCTTC.

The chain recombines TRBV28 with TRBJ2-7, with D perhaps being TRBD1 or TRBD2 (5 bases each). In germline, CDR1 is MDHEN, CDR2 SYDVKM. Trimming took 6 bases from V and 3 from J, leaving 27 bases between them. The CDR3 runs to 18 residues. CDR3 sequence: CASSPRRNLMGELYEQYF. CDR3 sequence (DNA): TGTGCCAGCAGCCCACGGAGGAACTTGATGGGGGAACTCTACGAGCAGTACTTC.